Listed here are 5 T cell receptor beta chains from one sample, sequenced in a study of graft-versus-host responses after intestinal transplantation. Sequencing was performed with immunoSEQ multiplex PCR; in TCRdb, only in-frame clones are kept and a portion is missing. The sample carries some 100,000 clones, just under 95% recorded once. The antigens these receptors bind are not known. The specimen was unstimulated CD8+ T cells sorted from spleen or lymph node cells, collected before transplant. These receptors were taken from a human donor who was the organ donor for an intestinal transplant.

With respect to this clone: The germline gene is not matched at one end of the junction; a read error may be the cause. The gene calls are TRBV10-3 and TRBJ2-7; 10 nucleotides agree with TRBD2. CDR1 is ENHRY, CDR2 SYGVKD, per germline. This CDR3 is 15 amino acids long. The CDR3 spells CASSIGLAAPYEQYF. The CDR3 coding sequence is TGTGCCAGCAGTATCGGACTAGCGGCTCCCTACGAGCAGTACTTC.

V is TRBV27 and J is TRBJ2-5; D unresolved. The CDR3 runs 15 residues. Deletions cut 4 bases from V and 2 bases from J, with 14 bases between. Germline V lookup: CDR1 MNHEY, CDR2 SMNVEV (reference sequence). For the CDR3, the DNA is TGTGCCAGCAGTTCCCTCAATTCAGATCAAGAGACCCAGTACTTC. Protein product: CASSSLNSDQETQYF.

This rearrangement joins TRBV5-1 to TRBJ2-7; TRBD1 matches 8 bases. The germline V gene has CDR1 SGHRS and CDR2 YFSETQ. CDR3 length equals 13 residues. The V segment lost 9 bases and the J segment 5 bases; nucleotides outside the gene matches: 10. The DNA for the CDR3 is TGCGCCACCGCACCGACAGGGGTGGACGAGCAGTACTTC. The encoded protein is CATAPTGVDEQYF.

J is TRBJ2-3 and V is TRBV5-4; D unclear. The CDR3 length is 14 residues. The V end was cut by 0 bases, the J end by 4 bases, with 9 bases between. CDR1 and CDR2 (germline): SGHNT, YYREEE (reference sequence). Written as DNA, the CDR3 is TGTGCCAGCAGCTTGGGGGTGGAGTCAGATACGCAGTATTTT. Protein sequence: CASSLGVESDTQYF.

This clone was recorded only once. This chain connects TRBV27 to TRBJ2-3; D perhaps matches TRBD2 (6 bases). The V gene lost 9 bases and the J gene lost 0 bases, with 13 bases spanning the gap. The CDR3 has 14 residues. CDR1 and CDR2 from the germline V gene are MNHEY and SMNVEV (reference sequence). The CDR3 is CASQLATSTDTQYF. Written as DNA, the CDR3 is TGTGCCAGTCAACTAGCCACTAGCACAGATACGCAGTATTTT.